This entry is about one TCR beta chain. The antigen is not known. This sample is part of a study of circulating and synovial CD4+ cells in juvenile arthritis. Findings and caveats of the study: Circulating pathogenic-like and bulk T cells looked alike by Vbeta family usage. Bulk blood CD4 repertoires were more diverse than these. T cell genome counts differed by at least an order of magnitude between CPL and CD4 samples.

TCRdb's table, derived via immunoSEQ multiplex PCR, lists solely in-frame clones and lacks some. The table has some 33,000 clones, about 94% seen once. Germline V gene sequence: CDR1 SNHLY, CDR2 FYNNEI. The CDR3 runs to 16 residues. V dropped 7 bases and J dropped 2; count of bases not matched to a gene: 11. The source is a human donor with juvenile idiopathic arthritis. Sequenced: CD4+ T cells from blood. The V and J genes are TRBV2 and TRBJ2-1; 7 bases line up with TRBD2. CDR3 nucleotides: TGTGCCAGCAAACCGGGACTACTCCCGGCCTACAATGAGCAGTTCTTC. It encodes CASKPGLLPAYNEQFF.